These 13 T cell receptor beta chains share one sample of origin, sequenced in a study of T cells after yellow fever vaccination. TCRdb reprocessed the 5' RACE reads with MiXCR, giving one entry per CDR3 protein. Seen here are more than 120,000 distinct CDR3 sequences, roughly 8% observed once, and the top ten hold 0.73%. The material was CD4+ T cells sorted from PBMCs, obtained 5 days after the yellow fever booster vaccination. The receptors originated from a man younger than 45 who received the YFV17D yellow fever vaccine.

There are a few counts of this clonotype. V usage is TRBV10-3 and J usage is TRBJ1-1; possible D gene TRBD1, 5 bases. Trimming took off 3 bases at V and 9 bases at J, with 14 bases between the two ends. Germline V gene sequence: CDR1 ENHRY, CDR2 SYGVKD. The CDR3 has 13 amino acids. CDR3 DNA sequence: TGTGCCATCAGTGAAGAGAGGGGCGCCCAAGCTTTCTTT. It codes for CAISEERGAQAFF.

This clonotype was recorded many times. The V and J genes are TRBV5-1 and TRBJ1-6; D not certain. The CDR3 contains 12 residues. CDR1 SGHRS and CDR2 YFSETQ come from the germline V gene. V was trimmed by 5 bases and J by 14 bases, leaving 14 bases between them. CDR3 sequence reads: CASSLNDGTLHF. The CDR3 nucleotides read TGCGCCAGCAGTCTAAACGATGGGACCCTCCACTTT.

The genes are TRBV20-1 and TRBJ1-5, with 7 positions matching TRBD1. This CDR3 comprises 15 residues. With V trimmed by 6 bases and J by 3 bases, 11 bases remained unmatched. From germline, CDR1 is DFQATT and CDR2 SNEGSKA (reference sequence). This chain's CDR3 is CSATPGQIPNQPQHF. DNA for the CDR3: TGCAGTGCGACACCGGGACAGATTCCCAATCAGCCCCAGCATTTT.

V and J are TRBV19 and TRBJ2-1; 11 nucleotides agree with TRBD2. The CDR3 has 12 residues. V lost 7 bases, J lost 10 bases, and 3 bases stayed unmatched. Germline CDR1 and CDR2: LNHDA and SQIVND (reference sequence). The CDR3 nucleotides are TGTGCCAGTACTAGCGGGAGGTCCGAGCAGTTCTTC. It specifies CASTSGRSEQFF.

This clonotype was observed at least ten times. The chain has TRBV6-2 or TRBV6-3 and TRBJ2-7; D not certain. The V and J ends lost 6 bases and 0 bases respectively, with 6 bases between them. Germline V gene lookup returns CDR1 MNHEY and CDR2 SVGEGT. This CDR3 is built from 12 residues. DNA for the CDR3: TGTGCCAGCAGCCCACACTCCTACGAGCAGTACTTC. This encodes CASSPHSYEQYF.

This clonotype was found many times. The chain joins TRBV20-1 to TRBJ2-7; 11 bases match TRBD2. The CDR3 length is 14 residues. The J segment lost 4 bases and the V segment lost 5 bases, leaving 7 bases of the junction unmatched. CDR1 is DFQATT, CDR2 SNEGSKA, per germline (reference sequence). The chain's CDR3 is CSAPKRLAGYEQYF. In DNA form, the CDR3 reads TGCAGTGCTCCTAAAAGACTAGCGGGATACGAGCAGTACTTC.

This clonotype has a count of ten or more. The rearrangement joins TRBV7-8 to TRBJ2-3, with 8 nucleotides matching TRBD1. V shed 6 bases and J 6 bases; nucleotides not matched to a gene: 8. The length of the CDR3 is 14 residues. Germline values: CDR1 SGHVS, CDR2 FQNEAQ. CDR3 coding DNA: TGTGCCAGCAGTCCCCTCAACAGGGGGGATACGCAGTATTTT. It specifies CASSPLNRGDTQYF.

Note on this clonotype: A much bigger clone sits one base away, suggesting this may be a read error. This chain connects TRBV4-3 to TRBJ2-5; possibly TRBD1 for D (7 bases). Germline V gene lookup returns CDR1 LGHNA and CDR2 YSLEER. V was shortened by 0 bases and J by 5 bases, with 16 bases between the two germline ends. This CDR3 contains 16 residues. CDR3 residues: CASSQDGGTAHETQYF. The CDR3 nucleotides read TGCGCCAGCAGCCAAGATGGCGGGACAGCCCATGAGACCCAGTACTTC.

This clonotype has ten or more counts. The J gene is TRBJ2-1, the V gene TRBV28; D remains ambiguous. V was trimmed by 4 bases and J by 10 bases, leaving 23 bases between them. The CDR3 length is 16 residues. Germline values: CDR1 MDHEN, CDR2 SYDVKM. The CDR3 bases are TGTGCCAGCAGTTATTCCTTTTCGACCCGGGTCAGAGAGCAGTTCTTC. Its protein product is CASSYSFSTRVREQFF.

This chain links TRBV7-9 with TRBJ2-1; 8 bases line up with TRBD2. Germline loops: CDR1 SEHNR, CDR2 FQNEAQ (reference sequence). CDR3 length: 16 amino acids. V shed 5 bases and J 7 bases; nucleotides not matched to a gene: 13. CDR3 residues: CASSPEKAGALNEQFF. The DNA of the CDR3 is TGTGCCAGCAGCCCGGAAAAAGCGGGAGCCCTTAATGAGCAGTTCTTC.

This clonotype has a handful of counts. This chain's CDR3 is CASSFSGRAKNIQYF. Written as DNA, the CDR3 is TGTGCCAGCAGCTTCAGCGGGAGGGCCAAAAACATTCAGTACTTC. This chain connects TRBV7-2 to TRBJ2-4; 9 bases match TRBD2. The CDR3 length is 15 residues. V was pared by 3 bases and J by 1 base, with 1 base of the junction left unmatched. Germline V CDR1 and CDR2: SGHTA, FQGNSA.

In regard to this clonotype: A junction end diverges from the germline sequence, so it may reflect a read error. The chain combines TRBV5-1 with TRBJ1-1, with D unclear. The CDR3 has 15 residues. Germline loops: CDR1 SGHRS, CDR2 YFSETQ. In nucleotides, the CDR3 is TGCGCCAGCAGCCCGGAGTGGCCGGGGAAAACTGAAGCGTTCTTT. This sequence encodes CASSPEWPGKTEAFF.

This clonotype was seen repeatedly, ten times or more. The rearrangement joins TRBV12-3 or TRBV12-4 to TRBJ2-5; D gene ambiguous. V was cut by 2 bases and J by 2 bases, with 6 bases left in between. The CDR3 contains 13 residues. Here the CDR3 DNA reads TGTGCCAGCAGTTTAAGTCAGCAAGAGACCCAGTACTTC. Translation: CASSLSQQETQYF.